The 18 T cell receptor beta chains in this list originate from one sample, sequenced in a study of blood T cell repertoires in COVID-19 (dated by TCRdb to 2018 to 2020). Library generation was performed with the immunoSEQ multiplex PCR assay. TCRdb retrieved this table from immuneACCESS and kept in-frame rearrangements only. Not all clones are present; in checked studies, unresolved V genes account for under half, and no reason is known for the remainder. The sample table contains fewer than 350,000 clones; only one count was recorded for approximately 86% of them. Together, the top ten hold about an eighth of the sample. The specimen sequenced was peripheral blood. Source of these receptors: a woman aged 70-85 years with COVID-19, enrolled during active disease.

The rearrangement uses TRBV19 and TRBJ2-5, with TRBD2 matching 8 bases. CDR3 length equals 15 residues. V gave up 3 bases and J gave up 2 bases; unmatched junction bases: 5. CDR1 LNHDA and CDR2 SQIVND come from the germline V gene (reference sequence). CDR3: CASSMRAGVQETQYF. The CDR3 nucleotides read TGTGCCAGTAGTATGAGAGCGGGGGTACAAGAGACCCAGTACTTC.

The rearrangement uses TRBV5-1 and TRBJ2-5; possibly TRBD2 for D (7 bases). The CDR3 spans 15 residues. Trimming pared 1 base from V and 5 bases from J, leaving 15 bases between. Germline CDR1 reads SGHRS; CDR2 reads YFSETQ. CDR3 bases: TGCGCCAGCAGCTTGTCCGGGGGGCGAGGGGAGACCCAGTACTTC. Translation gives CASSLSGGRGETQYF. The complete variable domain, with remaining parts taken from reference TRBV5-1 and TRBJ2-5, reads KAGVTQTPRYLIKTRGQQVTLSCSPISGHRSVSWYQQTPGQGLQFLFEYFSETQRNKGNFPGRFSGRQFSNSRSEMNVSTLELGDSALYLCASSLSGGRGETQYFGPGTRLLVL.

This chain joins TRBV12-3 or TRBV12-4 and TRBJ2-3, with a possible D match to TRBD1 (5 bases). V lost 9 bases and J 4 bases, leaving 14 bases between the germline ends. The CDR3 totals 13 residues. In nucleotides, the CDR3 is TGTGCCAGTAGACTCAGGGTACCAGATACGCAGTATTTT. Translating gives CASRLRVPDTQYF.

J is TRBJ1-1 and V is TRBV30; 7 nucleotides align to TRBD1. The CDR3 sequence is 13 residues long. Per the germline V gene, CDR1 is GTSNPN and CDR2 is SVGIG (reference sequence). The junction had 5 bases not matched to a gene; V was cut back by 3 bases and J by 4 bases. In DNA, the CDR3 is TGTGCCTGGAGGGGTGACAGGGCCACTGAAGCTTTCTTT. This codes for CAWRGDRATEAFF.

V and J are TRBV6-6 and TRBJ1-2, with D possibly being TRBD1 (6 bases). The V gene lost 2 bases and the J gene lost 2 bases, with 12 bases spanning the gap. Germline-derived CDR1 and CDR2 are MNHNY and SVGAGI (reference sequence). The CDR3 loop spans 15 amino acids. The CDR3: CASSYPSGTNYGYTF. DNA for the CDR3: TGTGCCAGCAGTTACCCGTCCGGGACAAACTATGGCTACACCTTC.

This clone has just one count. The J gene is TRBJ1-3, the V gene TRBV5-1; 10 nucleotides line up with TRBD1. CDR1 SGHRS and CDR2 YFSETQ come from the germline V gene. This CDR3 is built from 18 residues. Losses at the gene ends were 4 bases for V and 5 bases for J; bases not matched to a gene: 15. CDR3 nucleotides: TGCGCCAGCAGCCTTCGACAGGGGGCGCCGGGTACGAGAAACACCATATATTTT. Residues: CASSLRQGAPGTRNTIYF.

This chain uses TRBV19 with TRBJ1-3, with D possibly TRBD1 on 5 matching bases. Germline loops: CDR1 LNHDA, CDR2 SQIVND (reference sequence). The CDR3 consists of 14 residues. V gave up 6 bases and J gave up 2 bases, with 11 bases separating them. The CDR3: CASRPTAPGNTIYF. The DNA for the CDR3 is TGTGCCAGTAGACCGACAGCTCCTGGAAACACCATATATTTT.

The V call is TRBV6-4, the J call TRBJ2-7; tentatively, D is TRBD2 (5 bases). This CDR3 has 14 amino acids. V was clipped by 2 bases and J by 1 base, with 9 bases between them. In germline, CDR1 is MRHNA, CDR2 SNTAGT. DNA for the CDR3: TGTGCCAGCAGTGACCGTAGACTATCCTACGAGCAGTACTTC. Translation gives CASSDRRLSYEQYF.

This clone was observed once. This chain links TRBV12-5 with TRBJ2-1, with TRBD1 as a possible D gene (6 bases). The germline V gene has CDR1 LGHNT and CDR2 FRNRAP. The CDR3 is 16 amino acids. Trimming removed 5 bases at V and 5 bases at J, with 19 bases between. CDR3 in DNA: TGTGCTAGTGGTCCTCCTCTCGGACAGCCTAACAATGAGCAGTTCTTC. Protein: CASGPPLGQPNNEQFF.

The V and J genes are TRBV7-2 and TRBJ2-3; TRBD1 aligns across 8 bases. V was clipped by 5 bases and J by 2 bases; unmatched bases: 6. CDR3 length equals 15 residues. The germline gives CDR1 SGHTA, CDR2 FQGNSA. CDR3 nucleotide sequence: TGTGCCAGCAGCCCTCAGGGGGCCCCCACAGATACGCAGTATTTT. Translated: CASSPQGAPTDTQYF.

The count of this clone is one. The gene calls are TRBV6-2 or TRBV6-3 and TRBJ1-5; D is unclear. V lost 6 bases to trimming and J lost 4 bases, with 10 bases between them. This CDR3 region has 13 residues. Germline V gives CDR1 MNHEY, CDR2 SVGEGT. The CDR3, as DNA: TGTGCCAGCAGCCAGACCAGGAATCAGCCCCAGCATTTT. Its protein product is CASSQTRNQPQHF.

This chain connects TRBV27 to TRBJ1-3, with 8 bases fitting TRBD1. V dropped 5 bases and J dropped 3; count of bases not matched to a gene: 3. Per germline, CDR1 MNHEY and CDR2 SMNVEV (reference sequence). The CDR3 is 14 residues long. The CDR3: CASSVTGGGNTIYF. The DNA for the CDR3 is TGTGCCAGCAGTGTAACAGGGGGTGGAAACACCATATATTTT.

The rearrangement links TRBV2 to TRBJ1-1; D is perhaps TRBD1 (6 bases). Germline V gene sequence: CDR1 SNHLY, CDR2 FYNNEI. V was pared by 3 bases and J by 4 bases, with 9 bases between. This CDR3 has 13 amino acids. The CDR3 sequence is CASSDQGITEAFF. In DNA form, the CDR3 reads TGTGCCAGCAGTGACCAGGGGATCACTGAAGCTTTCTTT. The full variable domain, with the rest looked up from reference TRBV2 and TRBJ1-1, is EPEVTQTPSHQVTQMGQEVILRCVPISNHLYFYWYRQILGQKVEFLVSFYNNEISEKSEIFDDQFSVERPDGSNFTLKIRSTKLEDSAMYFCASSDQGITEAFFGQGTRLTVV.

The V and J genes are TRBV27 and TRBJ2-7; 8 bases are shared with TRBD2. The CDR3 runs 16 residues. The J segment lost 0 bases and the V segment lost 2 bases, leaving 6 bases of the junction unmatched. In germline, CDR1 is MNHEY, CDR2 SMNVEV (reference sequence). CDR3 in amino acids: CASSLVASGGSYEQYF. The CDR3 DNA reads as TGTGCCAGCAGTTTAGTGGCCAGCGGGGGCTCCTACGAGCAGTACTTC.

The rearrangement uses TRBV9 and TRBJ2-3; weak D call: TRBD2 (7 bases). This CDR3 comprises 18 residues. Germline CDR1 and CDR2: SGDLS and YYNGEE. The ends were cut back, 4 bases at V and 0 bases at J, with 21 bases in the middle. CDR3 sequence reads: CASSPLRGGFPSTDTQYF. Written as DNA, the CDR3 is TGTGCCAGCAGCCCCTTGAGGGGGGGATTTCCTAGCACAGATACGCAGTATTTT.

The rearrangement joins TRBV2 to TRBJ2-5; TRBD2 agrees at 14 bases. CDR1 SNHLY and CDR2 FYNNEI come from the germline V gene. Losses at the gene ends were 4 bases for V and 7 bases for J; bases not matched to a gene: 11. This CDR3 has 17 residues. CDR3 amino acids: CASSGLAGGLIVVTQYF. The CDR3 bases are TGTGCCAGCAGTGGACTAGCGGGGGGGCTTATAGTTGTGACCCAGTACTTC.

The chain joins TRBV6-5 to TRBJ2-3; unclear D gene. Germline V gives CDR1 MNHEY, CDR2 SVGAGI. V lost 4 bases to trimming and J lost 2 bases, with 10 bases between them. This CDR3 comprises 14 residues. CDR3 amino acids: CASSSRHPTDTQYF. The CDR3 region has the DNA TGTGCCAGCAGTTCCAGACACCCCACAGATACGCAGTATTTT.

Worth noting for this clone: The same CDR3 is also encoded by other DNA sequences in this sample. The CDR3 DNA sequence: TGTGCCAGTAGTATTGGACAGGGTAACTATGGCTACACCTTC. Translation: CASSIGQGNYGYTF. The V and J genes are TRBV19 and TRBJ1-2; 8 bases line up with TRBD1. Trimming at V came to 3 bases and at J to 1 base, leaving 1 base not matched to a gene. This CDR3 has 14 residues. Germline V gene data show CDR1 as LNHDA and CDR2 as SQIVND (reference sequence).